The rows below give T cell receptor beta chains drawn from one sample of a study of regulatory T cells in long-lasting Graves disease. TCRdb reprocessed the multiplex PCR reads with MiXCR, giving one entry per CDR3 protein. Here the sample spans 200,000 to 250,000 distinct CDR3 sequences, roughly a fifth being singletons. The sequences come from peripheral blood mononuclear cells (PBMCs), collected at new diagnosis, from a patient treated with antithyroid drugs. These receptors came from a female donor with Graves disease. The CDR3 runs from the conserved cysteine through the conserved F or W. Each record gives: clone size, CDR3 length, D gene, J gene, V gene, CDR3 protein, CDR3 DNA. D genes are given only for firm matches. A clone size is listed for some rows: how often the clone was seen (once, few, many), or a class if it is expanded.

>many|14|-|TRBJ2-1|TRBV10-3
CAISRDTLYNEQFF
TGTGCCATCAGTAGAGATACCCTCTACAATGAGCAGTTCTTC
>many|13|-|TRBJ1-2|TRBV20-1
CSARVEGGKGYTF
TGCAGTGCTAGAGTTGAAGGGGGAAAGGGCTACACCTTC
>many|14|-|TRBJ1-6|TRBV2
CASSEGYGVSPLHF
TGTGCCAGCAGTGAAGGGTACGGGGTCTCACCCCTCCACTTT
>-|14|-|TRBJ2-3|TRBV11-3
CASSTRDNTDTQYF
TGTGCCAGCAGCACCAGGGACAACACAGATACGCAGTATTTT
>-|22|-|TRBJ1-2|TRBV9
CASSVASIPLPDSMKANYGYTF
TGTGCCAGCAGCGTAGCTTCAATTCCGCTTCCGGACAGTATGAAAGCTAACTATGGCTACACCTTC
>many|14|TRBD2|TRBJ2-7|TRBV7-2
CASSLWGGYDEQYF
TGTGCCAGCAGCCTTTGGGGGGGGTACGACGAGCAGTACTTC
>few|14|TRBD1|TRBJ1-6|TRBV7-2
CASSLEGQLSPLHF
TGTGCCAGCAGCTTAGAGGGACAGTTGTCACCCCTCCACTTT
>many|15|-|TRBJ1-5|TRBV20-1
CSAPPVGGKGQPQHF
TGCAGTGCCCCGCCCGTTGGGGGGAAGGGTCAGCCCCAGCATTTT
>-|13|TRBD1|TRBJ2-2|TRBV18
CASDRGRTGELVF
TGTGCCAGCGACAGGGGGCGAACCGGGGAGCTGGTTTTT
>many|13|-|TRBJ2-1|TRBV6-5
CASSYWGWNEQFF
TGTGCCAGCAGTTACTGGGGGTGGAATGAGCAGTTCTTC
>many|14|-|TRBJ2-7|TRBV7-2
CASSLEGRFYEQYF
TGTGCCAGCAGCTTAGAGGGCAGGTTTTACGAGCAGTACTTC
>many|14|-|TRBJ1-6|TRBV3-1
CASSHGQRHSPLHF
TGTGCCAGCAGCCACGGACAGCGTCATTCACCCCTCCACTTT
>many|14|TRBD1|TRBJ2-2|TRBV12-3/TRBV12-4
CASSPTGDGGELFF
TGTGCCAGCAGTCCGACAGGGGATGGCGGGGAGCTGTTTTTT
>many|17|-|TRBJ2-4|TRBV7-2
CASSPKTGGISKNIQYF
TGTGCCAGCAGCCCGAAAACAGGCGGCATATCCAAAAACATTCAGTACTTC
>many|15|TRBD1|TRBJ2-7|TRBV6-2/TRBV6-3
CASSEMGTGEYEQYF
TGTGCCAGCAGTGAGATGGGGACAGGGGAGTACGAGCAGTACTTC
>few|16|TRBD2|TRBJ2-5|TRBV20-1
CSARGSGAGGWETQYF
TGCAGTGCTAGGGGTTCGGGAGCGGGGGGGTGGGAGACCCAGTACTTC